This TCR beta chain came from a study of T cell responses to AZD1222 COVID-19 vaccine (dated by TCRdb to the early 2020s). Looking at the study overall: AZD1222 recipients with second doses at about 4 weeks or about 12 weeks were pooled, because spike-specific TCR depth and breadth did not differ between schedules. TCR sequencing was performed for roughly 250 trial participants, of whom about 200 were given two doses of AZD1222 and around 25 were given two doses of MenACWY control vaccine. Trial participants were enrolled into age subgroups of 18-55, 56-69 and 70-plus years, which contained around 140, 26 and 57 TCR-sequenced participants, respectively. The paper as a whole reports these results and caveats: Because no day 14 peak-response samples were available, the repertoires could be characterized only after the peak T cell response. Most participants were white British and females outnumbered males, and the authors suggested that clonal diversity may have been underestimated. Nearly half of unique spike-specific TCRs reportedly recognized epitopes outside regions mutated in the B.1.351 and B.1.1.7 variants. In the small 56-69-year group, the increase in depth fell short of significance, most likely because of low power. CD4 TCRs associated with the vaccine covered the entire spike protein, and the dominant responses were in regions 160-218 and 743-854. After two AZD1222 doses, spike-specific TCR breadth and depth were significantly higher than at day 0 and than in MenACWY recipients. Only six AZD1222 recipients were SARS-CoV-2 seropositive at baseline, limiting conclusions about previously exposed vaccinees.

The CDR3 regions of human TCRbeta chains were analyzed by immunosequencing. The study's own analysis went as follows. Repertoire TCRs were matched against a reference library of SARS-CoV-2-specific TCRs generated with the MIRA antigen-specificity platform. Breadth meant the fraction of unique TCRs that were SARS-CoV-2-associated, whereas depth meant the fraction of total T cells that were SARS-CoV-2-associated. Using the MIRA data, every spike-specific TCR was mapped to the spike region that the TCR reacted to and assigned to either a CD4 or a CD8 class. Log10-transformed breadth and depth values were compared by one-way ANOVA with Sidak's multiple comparisons tests. TCRdb retrieved this table from immuneACCESS and kept in-frame rearrangements only. Not all clones are present; in checked studies, unresolved V genes account for under half, and no reason is known for the remainder. V and J calls and clone size are given by that table; D and trimming were obtained from the DNA. A total of about 110,000 clones appear in this sample, approximately 88% of them only once. The ten largest account for 4% to 5.5% of the sample.

The count of this clone is one. No antigen is known for it. Per-base quality was not reported, and no clone a single base away is much larger than it. The sample's time point label is to be understood as: baseline before first vaccination. Vaccinee samples were obtained from the UK trials COV001 and COV002, which included a single-blind randomized controlled phase 2/3 trial of AZD1222 (ChAdOx1 nCoV-19) in healthy adults. Trial participant PBMC samples were collected at day 0 and day 28 after the second dose for TCRbeta chain sequencing. The CDR3, from cysteine to phenylalanine, totals 18 residues. The only DNA kept is the CDR3, 54 bases in frame from the first base. CDR1 and CDR2, per the germline V gene, are LGHNA and YSLEER. V lost 2 bases and J lost 2 bases, and the count of bases not matched to a germline gene is 10.

The chain joins TRBV4-3 to TRBJ2-3; a stretch of 10 junction bases matches TRBD2. This receptor was obtained from an adult in good health. This sample comprised peripheral blood, obtained on day 0 of AZD1222 vaccination. This receptor has the CDR3 CASSQRGASGGHTDTQYF. The nucleotide sequence reads TGCGCCAGCAGCCAAAGGGGGGCTAGCGGGGGCCACACAGATACGCAGTATTTT.